These 21 T cell receptor beta chains came from one sample sequenced in a study of breast tumors, draining lymph nodes, adjacent tissues. TCRdb re-called the multiplex PCR reads with MiXCR, one entry per CDR3 protein. This table holds 140,000 to 150,000 distinct CDR3 sequences, over 25% found once. Breast cancer patients provided tissue from their axillary draining lymph nodes. The specimen sequenced was axillary lymph node tissue. The receptor set was obtained from a female donor with breast cancer. Some clones in this sample may be carry-over from other donors' samples.

In its sample, this clonotype was seen many times. This chain links TRBV20-1 with TRBJ2-5, with 9 bases identical to TRBD2. CDR3 size: 18 residues. The germline V gene has CDR1 DFQATT and CDR2 SNEGSKA (reference sequence). With V trimmed by 0 bases and J by 4 bases, 15 bases remained unmatched. The CDR3 DNA follows: TGCAGTGCTAGAGACCAAAACCCGGGGACTAGCAGGAGAGAGACCCAGTACTTC. Translating gives CSARDQNPGTSRRETQYF.

Comments on this clonotype: This may arise from a read error, as a much more abundant clone is one base away. The gene calls are TRBV5-5 and TRBJ2-3, with D unclear. This CDR3 is built from 14 residues. Germline V gene lookup returns CDR1 SGHKS and CDR2 YYEKEE (reference sequence). This CDR3 is CASSLAAVADAQYF. The CDR3 DNA sequence: TGTGCCAGCAGCTTGGCGGCCGTGGCAGATGCGCAGTATTTT.

This clonotype has at least ten counts. The chain joins TRBV2 to TRBJ2-2; 10 bases fit TRBD1. Germline V gene data show CDR1 as SNHLY and CDR2 as FYNNEI. V was pared by 8 bases and J by 8 bases, with 8 bases of the junction left unmatched. The CDR3 runs to 14 residues. The CDR3, as DNA: TGTGCCAGCGAGCAGGACAGGGGGTTGGGGGAGCTGTTTTTT. It yields the protein CASEQDRGLGELFF.

This clonotype was seen ten or more times. The chain links TRBV2 to TRBJ2-3; D gene uncertain. Germline values: CDR1 SNHLY, CDR2 FYNNEI. This CDR3 has 15 amino acids. Trimming took off 6 bases at V and 0 bases at J, with 13 bases between the two ends. The CDR3 region is CASSQDGSSTDTQYF. CDR3 bases: TGTGCCAGCAGCCAGGACGGCTCTAGCACAGATACGCAGTATTTT.

This clonotype appeared many times. The gene calls are TRBV6-4 and TRBJ2-1; D might be TRBD1 (5 bases). The CDR3 totals 15 residues. V was trimmed by 0 bases and J by 9 bases, leaving 15 bases between them. The germline CDR1 and CDR2 sequences are MRHNA and SNTAGT. CDR3: CASSDSETSRGEQFF. The CDR3 DNA follows: TGTGCCAGCAGTGACTCCGAAACTTCTAGGGGTGAGCAGTTCTTC.

This clonotype was found many times. V is TRBV6-1 and J is TRBJ2-7; 10 bases match TRBD1. Losses at the gene ends were 7 bases for V and 8 bases for J; bases not matched to a gene: 14. The CDR3 loop spans 15 amino acids. Germline CDR1 and CDR2: MNHNS and SASEGT. CDR3 bases: TGTGCCAGCATTGTGACCCCCGGGACAGGGGCCCAGCAGTACTTC. Translation gives CASIVTPGTGAQQYF.

This clonotype was observed once. A read error may account for a junction end that differs from germline. The rearrangement joins TRBV5-1 to TRBJ2-5; a weak D match, TRBD1 (5 bases). From germline, CDR1 is SGHRS and CDR2 YFSETQ. The CDR3 totals 15 residues. In DNA form, the CDR3 reads TGCGCCAGCAGTAGACAGCGAGGCTACCACGAGACCCAGTACTTC. It codes for CASSRQRGYHETQYF.

The V and J genes are TRBV19 and TRBJ1-1; D not resolved. The CDR3 has 14 amino acids. Germline V gives CDR1 LNHDA, CDR2 SQIVND (reference sequence). Trimming took 4 bases from V and 4 from J, leaving 13 bases between them. The CDR3 sequence: CASSTDPMRTEAFF. Here the CDR3 DNA reads TGTGCCAGTAGTACAGACCCAATGCGCACTGAAGCTTTCTTT.

The V and J genes are TRBV4-1 and TRBJ1-1; no firm D call. V was shortened by 1 base and J by 3 bases, with 15 bases between the two germline ends. In germline, CDR1 is MGHRA, CDR2 YSYEKL. CDR3 size: 16 residues. The CDR3 DNA sequence: TGCGCCAGCAGCCAAGGAGAGTTCCGGGGAGACACTGAAGCTTTCTTT. The encoded protein is CASSQGEFRGDTEAFF.

V usage is TRBV6-4 and J usage is TRBJ2-3, with 11 nucleotides matching TRBD2. The J segment lost 2 bases and the V segment lost 3 bases, leaving 4 bases of the junction unmatched. CDR3 length equals 16 residues. The germline V gene encodes CDR1 MRHNA and CDR2 SNTAGT. The CDR3 nucleotides are TGTGCCAGCAGTGAGACTAGCGGGGTGACCACAGATACGCAGTATTTT. This gives the protein CASSETSGVTTDTQYF.

This clonotype was seen a single time. The V gene is TRBV7-8, the J gene TRBJ1-5, with 7 bases that match TRBD1. With V trimmed by 7 bases and J by 11 bases, 14 bases remained unmatched. CDR3 size: 14 residues. CDR1 and CDR2 from the germline V gene are SGHVS and FQNEAQ. CDR3 nucleotides: TGTGCCAGCACCAGCGAGGGGGCCCAAGAGACCCAGCATTTT. It translates to CASTSEGAQETQHF.

The rearrangement uses TRBV6-4 and TRBJ2-1; 13 nucleotides line up with TRBD2. V shed 4 bases and J 0 bases; nucleotides not matched to a gene: 12. This CDR3 spans 20 amino acids. The V gene's germline CDR1 is MRHNA and CDR2 SNTAGT. Here the CDR3 DNA reads TGTGCCAGCAGTGCTAGAGCACTAGCGGGGGGGAGGAGCTCCTACAATGAGCAGTTCTTC. Translated: CASSARALAGGRSSYNEQFF.

This clonotype was recorded at least ten times. The chain couples TRBV24-1 to TRBJ2-2, with 9 bases that match TRBD1. This CDR3 has 16 amino acids. J lost 5 bases, V lost 4 bases, and 7 bases had no gene match. The germline CDR1 and CDR2 sequences are KGHDR and SFDVKD. This CDR3 is CATSDAGTGRTGELFF. The CDR3 nucleotides are TGTGCCACCAGTGACGCCGGGACAGGGAGGACCGGGGAGCTGTTTTTT.

At least ten counts were recorded for this clonotype. This chain links TRBV20-1 with TRBJ2-2, with 7 bases lining up with TRBD2. The V gene end was trimmed by 5 bases and the J gene end by 3 bases; junction bases not matched to a gene: 12. This CDR3 is built from 16 residues. Germline CDR1 is DFQATT and CDR2 is SNEGSKA (reference sequence). The CDR3 reads CSAGPSGGRDTGELFF. The CDR3 DNA is TGCAGTGCTGGACCCTCCGGAGGGAGGGACACCGGGGAGCTGTTTTTT.

This clonotype was seen repeatedly, ten times or more. The chain uses TRBV6-5 and TRBJ1-2; unclear D gene. CDR1 and CDR2 (germline): MNHEY, SVGAGI. V was trimmed by 4 bases and J by 11 bases, leaving 23 bases between them. This CDR3 region has 15 residues. The CDR3 DNA sequence: TGTGCCAGCAGTTCGGAGTTTCGGACGGCCGGAGAGTACACCTTC. It is translated as CASSSEFRTAGEYTF.

This clonotype has ten or more counts. The chain joins TRBV7-9 to TRBJ1-4; 9 nucleotides agree with TRBD1. The germline CDR1 and CDR2 sequences are SEHNR and FQNEAQ (reference sequence). J gave up 12 bases and V 5 bases, and 10 bases lay outside the gene matches. The CDR3 length is 14 residues. The CDR3 DNA is TGTGCCAGCAGCCTAACGACAGGGGGAGGTGAACTGTTTTTT. Its translation is CASSLTTGGGELFF.

The table lists this clonotype with many counts. The rearrangement links TRBV20-1 to TRBJ2-5; D tentatively reads TRBD1 or TRBD2 (5 bases each). The germline CDR1 and CDR2 sequences are DFQATT and SNEGSKA (reference sequence). Trimming stripped 6 bases from V and 1 base from J, with 15 bases between. This CDR3 is built from 14 residues. In DNA, the CDR3 is TGCAGTGCCCCGAGGGGCAGCCCCCAAGAGACCCAGTACTTC. Encoded protein: CSAPRGSPQETQYF.

The chain is built from TRBV12-3 or TRBV12-4 and TRBJ1-6, with 7 nucleotides matching TRBD1. This CDR3 contains 14 residues. V lost 4 bases, J lost 9 bases, and 6 bases stayed unmatched. In DNA, the CDR3 is TGTGCCAGCAGTTCCGGGACAGCCTTTTCACCCCTCCACTTT. Translating gives CASSSGTAFSPLHF.

This clonotype was recorded at least ten times. The chain joins TRBV5-4 to TRBJ1-2; D might be TRBD1 (5 bases). The germline V gene has CDR1 SGHNT and CDR2 YYREEE (reference sequence). The ends were cut back, 4 bases at V and 4 bases at J, with 14 bases in the middle. The CDR3 has 14 amino acids. CDR3 bases: TGTGCCAGCAGCCCTTGGCAGGGCGTCTATGGCTACACCTTC. This encodes CASSPWQGVYGYTF.

This clonotype was observed many times. This could be a read error, since a much larger clone is one nucleotide away. This rearrangement joins TRBV20-1 to TRBJ2-2; possibly TRBD2 for D (6 bases). Between the trimmed V and J ends, which lost 3 bases and 4 bases, there was a span of 21 bases. CDR3 length equals 17 residues. Germline V CDR1 and CDR2: DFQATT, SNEGSKA (reference sequence). CDR3 amino acids: CSASGGRRGAVTGELFF. Here the CDR3 DNA reads TGCAGTGCTAGCGGTGGGCGTCGCGGGGCCGTCACCGGGGAGCTGTTTTTT.

There are many counts of this clonotype. The chain is built from TRBV11-2 and TRBJ1-6; D is unresolved. V lost 3 bases and J lost 10, with 13 bases in between. Germline CDR1 and CDR2: SGHAT and FQNNGV. The CDR3 is 14 residues long. The CDR3 is CASSFFREVSPLHF. The CDR3 DNA reads as TGTGCCAGCAGCTTCTTTCGGGAAGTCTCACCCCTCCACTTT.